This T cell receptor (beta chain) was sequenced during a study of cytomegalovirus exposure and HLA in healthy donors. This clone was counted once. Antigen: not known. Study-level results: Earlier analysis yielded a pattern in which most TCR beta V segments were productive about 87% or about 30% of the time.

Germline CDR1 reads SGHVS; CDR2 reads FQNEAQ. CDR3 length: 18 amino acids. V shed 4 bases and J shed 3 bases, with 22 bases lying between them. The study ran its PCR with 60 Vbeta and 13 Jbeta primers. Profiling relied on immunoSEQ multiplex PCR, and the TCRdb table lists in-frame clones only, not all of them. The data contain around 150,000 clones, around 80% of them singletons. Sequenced: PBMCs. The receptor was isolated from a man between 35 and 55 years old in good health and CMV-seropositive. The chain couples TRBV7-8 to TRBJ1-5, with D maybe TRBD1 (6 bases). The CDR3 coding sequence is TGTGCCAGCAGCTCGTCATTAGGGGTGAGGGGGTTCAATCAGCCCCAGCATTTT. It yields the protein CASSSSLGVRGFNQPQHF.